These 8 T cell receptor beta chains were sequenced from one sample in a study of CD8 T cells in ankylosing spondylitis. A single record per CDR3 protein comes from TCRdb applying MiXCR to the 5' RACE reads. Here the sample spans tens of thousands of distinct CDR3 sequences, roughly 6.1% being singletons. Sequencing input: synovial fluid, either unsorted or a sorted T cell fraction (not recorded which). The origin of the receptors is a male donor with ankylosing spondylitis.

This clonotype has at least ten counts. The V gene is TRBV19, the J gene TRBJ1-2, with D perhaps matching TRBD1 (5 bases). Trimming took 1 base from V and 8 from J, leaving 11 bases between them. Germline V gene lookup returns CDR1 LNHDA and CDR2 SQIVND (reference sequence). The CDR3 has 13 residues. CDR3 residues: CASSIVGASGYTF. In DNA form, the CDR3 reads TGTGCCAGTAGTATAGTCGGGGCTTCGGGCTACACCTTC.

The V call is TRBV11-3, the J call TRBJ2-1; D possibly matches TRBD1 or TRBD2 (5 bases each). Germline assignment: CDR1 SGHNT and CDR2 YENEEA. V was trimmed by 5 bases and J by 4 bases, leaving 15 bases between them. This CDR3 region has 15 residues. CDR3 coding DNA: TGTGCCAGCAGCCCCGGACGGGGCGGTTACAATGAGCAGTTCTTC. This sequence encodes CASSPGRGGYNEQFF.

CDR3 sequence reads: CASSSGDNGYTF. The CDR3 DNA reads TGTGCCAGCAGTTCGGGGGACAATGGCTACACCTTC. This chain links TRBV28 with TRBJ1-2; possible D gene TRBD1, 6 bases. CDR1 is MDHEN, CDR2 SYDVKM, per germline. V lost 4 bases, J lost 6 bases, and 9 bases lay in between. This CDR3 contains 12 residues.

The rearrangement uses TRBV19 and TRBJ2-7, with 10 bases matching TRBD2. V dropped 0 bases and J dropped 2; count of bases not matched to a gene: 16. The CDR3 consists of 20 residues. Looked up from germline, CDR1 is LNHDA and CDR2 is SQIVND (reference sequence). The CDR3, as DNA: TGTGCCAGTAGTATAGATTTTGTTGGCCCCTATAGCGGGAGGCCCTACGAGCAGTACTTC. Its protein is CASSIDFVGPYSGRPYEQYF.

This clonotype was recorded at least ten times. This chain uses TRBV7-6 with TRBJ2-7, with a possible D match to TRBD2 (5 bases). This CDR3 comprises 16 residues. Germline V lookup: CDR1 SGHVS, CDR2 FNYEAQ. Between the trimmed V and J ends, which lost 1 base and 0 bases, there was a span of 13 bases. CDR3 region: CASSLDAGLGSYEQYF. CDR3 sequence (DNA): TGTGCCAGCAGCTTAGATGCGGGTCTGGGCTCCTACGAGCAGTACTTC. The full variable domain, rest sourced from reference TRBV7-6 and TRBJ2-7, is GAGVSQSPRYKVTKRGQDVALRCDPISGHVSLYWYRQALGQGPEFLTYFNYEAQQDKSGLPNDRFSAERPEGSISTLTIQRTEQRDSAMYRCASSLDAGLGSYEQYFGPGTRLTVT.

This clonotype was picked up many times. The rearrangement uses TRBV2 and TRBJ2-2; 7 bases agree with TRBD2. Germline V CDR1 and CDR2: SNHLY, FYNNEI. CDR3 length: 16 amino acids. The trim removed 7 bases at V and 0 bases at J, leaving 8 bases unmatched. CDR3 in DNA: TGTGCCAGCACCCCTGCCGGGACTACGAACACCGGGGAGCTGTTTTTT. Translation: CASTPAGTTNTGELFF.

This clonotype has at least ten counts. The chain links TRBV7-2 to TRBJ2-5; TRBD1 matches at 7 bases. Trimming at V came to 5 bases and at J to 1 base, leaving 4 bases not matched to a gene. The CDR3 sequence is 14 residues long. Germline loops: CDR1 SGHTA, CDR2 FQGNSA. The DNA for the CDR3 is TGTGCCAGCAGCCGGGACAGCTCCCAAGAGACCCAGTACTTC. Amino acid sequence: CASSRDSSQETQYF.

This clonotype showed up many times. The chain is built from TRBV12-3 or TRBV12-4 and TRBJ2-7, with 7 nucleotides matching TRBD2. J was trimmed by 3 bases and V by 5 bases; bases with no gene match: 10. This CDR3 contains 15 residues. The CDR3 loop is CASSPSAGEYYEQYF. The CDR3 coding sequence is TGTGCCAGCAGTCCCTCGGCGGGAGAATACTACGAGCAGTACTTC.